Given below is one TCR beta chain in context. What it binds is not known. The entry originates in a study of blood T cells in healthy people across ages. Healthy Caucasians from Russia aged 6 to 90 served as donors. Whenever a sample was processed, at least 7 million PBMCs were isolated. CDR1 is DFQATT and CDR2 is SNEGSKA in the germline V gene (reference sequence). Trimming took 5 bases from V and 2 from J; bases not matched to a gene: 6. The CDR3 is 16 residues long. General study results and limits: Possibly confounding the expanded clonotype changes was the fact that donor CMV status was unknown.

Using a J-beta primer mix together with a sample-barcoded 5' primer, a second PCR was run for about 6 to 11 cycles. In TCRdb, the 5' RACE reads were re-called with MiXCR into one record per CDR3 protein. The data contain 1.5 million or so distinct CDR3 sequences, roughly 40% of them seen just once; the ten biggest clones take up under 8%. This chain connects TRBV20-1 to TRBJ2-2; 12 nucleotides align to TRBD2. This sequence was found in a woman aged 18-35 years in good health. The specimen was blood. CDR3 in amino acids: CSAAGTSGRNTGELFF. The CDR3 bases are TGCAGTGCTGCCGGGACTAGCGGGCGTAACACCGGGGAGCTGTTTTTT.